A single sample gave rise to the 6 T cell receptor beta chains below, sequenced in a study of T cell responses to AZD1222 COVID-19 vaccine (dated by TCRdb to the early 2020s). Taken with the paper, the label for time point translates to: about 28 days (+/-7) after the second vaccine dose. The library was prepared using the immunoSEQ multiplex PCR assay. This immuneACCESS table, as held by TCRdb, lists in-frame sequences with V and J called but not all clones. Of the missing ones, under half trace to an unresolved V gene in checked studies; the others have no known cause. This sample has approximately 140,000 clones in its table, and approximately 90% of those were observed once. The top ten clones comprise 3% to 4% of the sample. Sequencing was performed on peripheral blood, taken 28 days after the second AZD1222 dose. The receptors shown here come from an adult who received the AZD1222 COVID-19 vaccine.

The chain combines TRBV27 with TRBJ1-4, with D possibly matching TRBD1 (5 bases). The CDR3 has 14 amino acids. In germline, CDR1 is MNHEY, CDR2 SMNVEV (reference sequence). Trimming took 7 bases from V and 4 from J, leaving 13 bases between them. The CDR3 sequence is CASMSTGDNEKLFF. The CDR3 DNA reads as TGTGCCAGCATGTCAACGGGGGATAATGAAAAACTGTTTTTT. The full variable domain, with the rest looked up from reference TRBV27 and TRBJ1-4, is EAQVTQNPRYLITVTGKKLTVTCSQNMNHEYMSWYRQDPGLGLRQIYYSMNVEVTDKGDVPEGYKVSRKEKRNFPLILESPSPNQTSLYFCASMSTGDNEKLFFGSGTQLSVL.

The chain is built from TRBV7-9 and TRBJ2-3, with TRBD2 matching 11 bases. The V gene's germline CDR1 is SEHNR and CDR2 FQNEAQ (reference sequence). Trimming removed 1 base from V and 0 bases from J; junction bases left unmatched: 9. CDR3 length: 19 amino acids. CDR3 sequence reads: CASSLVRLAGKLSTDTQYF. The CDR3 nucleotides read TGTGCCAGCAGCTTAGTTAGACTAGCGGGAAAGCTAAGCACAGATACGCAGTATTTT.

The chain links TRBV4-1 to TRBJ1-5; no reliable D call. The CDR3 sequence is 15 residues long. Trimming left V 0 bases short and J 3 bases short, with 9 bases between. Germline CDR1 reads MGHRA; CDR2 reads YSYEKL. The CDR3 spells CASSQDGAYNQPQHF. Here the CDR3 DNA reads TGCGCCAGCAGCCAAGATGGCGCTTACAATCAGCCCCAGCATTTT.

The J gene is TRBJ2-7, the V gene TRBV30, with a possible D match to TRBD2 (6 bases). Per the germline V gene, CDR1 is GTSNPN and CDR2 is SVGIG (reference sequence). The CDR3 loop spans 15 amino acids. With 7 bases removed from V and 0 bases from J, the gap between germline ends came to 19 bases. CDR3 region: CAYDSDGGASYEQYF. The CDR3, as DNA: TGTGCCTACGACTCGGATGGCGGGGCCTCCTACGAGCAGTACTTC.

This chain joins TRBV6-1 and TRBJ1-1; D ambiguous. Trimming took 1 base from V and 5 from J, leaving 14 bases between them. The CDR3 contains 15 residues. The germline V gene encodes CDR1 MNHNS and CDR2 SASEGT. As DNA, the CDR3 is TGTGCCAGCAGTGAAGGGTGGAGGGTAAGAACTGAAGCTTTCTTT. It encodes CASSEGWRVRTEAFF.

The chain couples TRBV3-1 (or the pseudogene TRBV3-2) to TRBJ2-7, with D maybe TRBD2 (7 bases). CDR3 length: 12 amino acids. Germline assignment: CDR1 LGHDT and CDR2 YNNKEL (reference sequence). V shed 6 bases and J shed 9 bases, with 15 bases lying between them. The CDR3 reads CASRLGGDGQYF. CDR3 nucleotide sequence: TGTGCCAGCAGACTAGGGGGGGACGGGCAGTACTTC.